This T cell receptor beta chain was identified in a study of OX40 agonist ivuxolimab in advanced cancers. Study details: The study enrolled dose-escalation patients with hepatocellular carcinoma, melanoma, renal cell or head and neck cancer. With a range of roughly 20 to 80, age averaged 60 years, and nearly 85% were male.

As to this clone: Its antigen remains unknown.

At baseline, cycle 4 day 1, and cycle 7 day 1, blood was sampled. Produced via immunoSEQ multiplex PCR; TCRdb's table is partial and in-frame only. This sample has 31,000 or so clones; roughly 76% occur once, and the top ten carry about 20%. Per the germline V gene, CDR1 is SGHTA and CDR2 is FQGTGA. The CDR3 runs to 13 residues. Trimming removed 5 bases at V and 6 bases at J, with 14 bases between. Study conclusions and caveats: More expanded clones were found, on average, in CD8+ than in CD4+ T cells.

This receptor was obtained from an adult with an advanced solid tumor such as melanoma, head and neck, liver or kidney cancer. This chain joins TRBV7-3 and TRBJ2-7; D gene ambiguous. The starting material was CD4+ or CD8+ T cells sorted from blood, obtained in a trial of the OX40 agonist ivuxolimab. CDR3 sequence reads: CASSPSSSGEQYF. Here the CDR3 DNA reads TGTGCCAGCAGCCCAAGTTCCTCTGGCGAGCAGTACTTC. Using reference TRBV7-3 and TRBJ2-7 for the parts outside the CDR3, the full variable domain is GAGVSQTPSNKVTEKGKYVELRCDPISGHTALYWYRQSLGQGPEFLIYFQGTGAADDSGLPNDRFFAVRPEGSVSTLKIQRTERGDSAVYLCASSPSSSGEQYFGPGTRLTVT.